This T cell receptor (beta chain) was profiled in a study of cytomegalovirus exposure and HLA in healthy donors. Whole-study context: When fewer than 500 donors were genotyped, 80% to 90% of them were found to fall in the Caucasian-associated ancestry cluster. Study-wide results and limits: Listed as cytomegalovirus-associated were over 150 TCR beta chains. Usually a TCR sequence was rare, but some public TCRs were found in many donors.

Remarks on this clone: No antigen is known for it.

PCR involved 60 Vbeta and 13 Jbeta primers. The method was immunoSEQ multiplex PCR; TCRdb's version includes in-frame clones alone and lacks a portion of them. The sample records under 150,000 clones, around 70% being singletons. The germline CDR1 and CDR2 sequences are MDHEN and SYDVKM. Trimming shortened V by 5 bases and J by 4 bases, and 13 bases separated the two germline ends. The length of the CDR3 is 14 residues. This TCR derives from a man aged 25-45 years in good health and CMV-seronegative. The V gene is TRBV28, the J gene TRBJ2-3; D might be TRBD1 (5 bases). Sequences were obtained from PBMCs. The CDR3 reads CASSLIQGADTQYF. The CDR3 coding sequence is TGTGCCAGCAGTCTAATCCAGGGTGCAGATACGCAGTATTTT.